The clone carrying this T cell receptor beta chain has more than one count but fewer than ten. Germline V gene data show CDR1 as MNHNY and CDR2 as SVGAGI (reference sequence). This CDR3 contains 14 residues. The V gene end was trimmed by 6 bases and the J gene end by 7 bases; junction bases not matched to a gene: 7. Produced via immunoSEQ multiplex PCR; TCRdb's table is partial and in-frame only. This table has several thousand clones, approximately 25% appearing once. The source of the sample is a study of graft-versus-host responses after intestinal transplantation. Study-wide context: Recipients had transplants, and these were multivisceral, liver-intestinal, or isolated intestinal. Recipients uniformly received anti-thymocyte globulin induction, followed by tacrolimus and steroids for about three years.

Overall study findings and caveats: HvG clone declines early post-transplant were associated with peak circulating GvH levels. The presence of high graft-versus-host to host-versus-graft clonal ratios in allografts characterized patients with graft-donor T cell macrochimerism.

The rearrangement joins TRBV6-6 to TRBJ2-7, with 12 bases that match TRBD2. The source material was alloreactive CD4+ T cells from a mixed lymphocyte reaction culture, sampled before transplantation. The subset is: CFSE-low proliferating T cells sorted from roughly 6-day pre-transplant mixed lymphocyte reaction (GvH or HvG direction). The sequence was obtained from a human patient who was an organ donor for intestinal transplantation. In nucleotides, the CDR3 is TGTGCCAGCAGCAGGACTAGCGGGGCGGGAGAGCAGTACTTC. It encodes CASSRTSGAGEQYF.